This T cell receptor (beta chain) came from a study of CD8+CD57+ T cells in acquired aplastic anemia. Study context: Mean yield of DNA from sorted CD4+ and CD8+ cells was 2.5 to 4 ug.

Findings and limits, study-wide: Found in both controls and patients were twenty-nine CD8+ CDR3 sequences.

A word on this clonotype: The antigen remains unidentified.

The template used for profiling TCR beta VDJ and CDR3 was genomic DNA. TCRdb re-called the reads with MiXCR, one entry per CDR3 protein. The sample consists of roughly 500,000 distinct CDR3 sequences, about a third of them appearing once. V shed 1 base and J shed 2 bases, with 9 bases lying between them. Germline V gives CDR1 LNHNV, CDR2 YYDKDF (reference sequence). The CDR3 contains 14 residues. The patients chosen for sequencing had shown expansion of CD8+CD57+ cells (detected by flow cytometry). Therapy had not been given to patients before blood sampling. The TCR sequence derives from a human donor with aplastic anemia. The chain has TRBV15 and TRBJ2-7; D gene unclear. Material for sequencing was sorted CD4+, CD8+, or CD8+CD57+ T cells (not recorded which) from PBMCs. This chain's CDR3 is CATSRGPGAYEQYF. As DNA, the CDR3 is TGTGCCACCAGCAGAGGCCCAGGAGCCTACGAGCAGTACTTC.